This TCR beta chain was sequenced for a study of CD8 T cells in ankylosing spondylitis. The study's findings and limits: Disease-linked clones reportedly concentrated significantly in matched ankylosing spondylitis synovial fluid. Clones linked with disease were CD8+ and fairly uncommon in the peripheral blood. A TCR beta motif of 7 to 9 highly homologous variants seemed to mark ankylosing spondylitis blood.

Germline assignment: CDR1 SGHAT and CDR2 FQNNGV. V shed 4 bases and J shed 7 bases, with 19 bases lying between them. The CDR3 consists of 15 residues. Note on this clonotype: What it binds is unknown.

5'-RACE, quantitative and with molecular barcodes, yielded the TCR beta libraries. TCRdb called the 5' RACE reads again in MiXCR, with one record for every CDR3 protein. The sample yields roughly 670,000 distinct CDR3 sequences, 19% seen once. The TCR was taken from a male donor with ankylosing spondylitis. Sequencing was done on a sample of blood, either unsorted or a sorted T cell fraction (not recorded which). The chain recombines TRBV11-2 with TRBJ1-1; maybe TRBD1 (6 bases). This CDR3 reads CASSSPGYREVEAFF. In DNA form, the CDR3 reads TGTGCCAGCAGCTCTCCCGGTTACAGGGAGGTTGAAGCTTTCTTT.